Listed below are T cell receptor beta chains from one sample, sequenced in a study of vaccination and CD4 T cells after COVID-19. Which antigens these TCRs recognize remains unknown. Using its own MiXCR run on the PCR reads, TCRdb lists one record per CDR3 protein. The sample lists about 16,000 distinct CDR3 sequences, 35% occurring once. The sample comprised cultured CD4+ T cells from blood. Receptors originate from a human donor with COVID-19. Each CDR3 is given with its conserved first and last residue. The D gene is left open where the match is weak. Clone size, where shown, is once, few, many, or a class for clones that have expanded.

CDR3aa: CASSTTGPNTGELFF
CDR3nt: TGTGCCAGCAGCACGACGGGCCCCAACACCGGGGAGCTGTTTTTT
len: 15
v_gene: TRBV7-2
d_gene: -
abundance: few
j_gene: TRBJ2-2

CDR3aa: CSASFHFGGSTDTQYF
CDR3nt: TGCAGTGCTAGCTTCCACTTCGGCGGATCCACAGATACGCAGTATTTT
len: 16
v_gene: TRBV20-1
d_gene: -
abundance: -
j_gene: TRBJ2-3

CDR3aa: CASSLWQGEDGYTF
CDR3nt: TGCGCCAGCAGCTTGTGGCAGGGGGAGGACGGCTACACCTTC
len: 14
v_gene: TRBV5-1
d_gene: TRBD1
abundance: few
j_gene: TRBJ1-2

CDR3aa: CASSSLYEQYF
CDR3nt: TGTGCCAGCAGCTCCCTCTACGAGCAGTACTTC
len: 11
v_gene: TRBV6-1
d_gene: -
abundance: -
j_gene: TRBJ2-7

CDR3aa: CASSPLGWGNQPQHF
CDR3nt: TGTGCCAGCAGTCCCCTCGGATGGGGCAATCAGCCCCAGCATTTT
len: 15
v_gene: TRBV2
d_gene: -
abundance: few
j_gene: TRBJ1-5

CDR3aa: CASSVIWGGGNEQFF
CDR3nt: TGTGCCAGCAGTGTAATTTGGGGGGGAGGGAATGAGCAGTTCTTC
len: 15
v_gene: TRBV2
d_gene: TRBD2
abundance: -
j_gene: TRBJ2-1

CDR3aa: CASTPRDRDGYTF
CDR3nt: TGTGCCAGTACCCCCAGGGACAGGGATGGCTACACCTTC
len: 13
v_gene: TRBV19
d_gene: TRBD1
abundance: -
j_gene: TRBJ1-2

CDR3aa: CSASRDRANTGELFF
CDR3nt: TGCAGTGCTAGCCGGGACAGGGCCAACACCGGGGAGCTGTTTTTT
len: 15
v_gene: TRBV20-1
d_gene: TRBD1
abundance: -
j_gene: TRBJ2-2

CDR3aa: CSARQGNQPQHF
CDR3nt: TGCAGTGCCCGACAAGGCAATCAGCCCCAGCATTTT
len: 12
v_gene: TRBV20-1
d_gene: -
abundance: -
j_gene: TRBJ1-5

CDR3aa: CASSEGLARYEQYF
CDR3nt: TGTGCCAGTAGCGAGGGACTAGCGAGATACGAGCAGTACTTC
len: 14
v_gene: TRBV19
d_gene: TRBD2
abundance: -
j_gene: TRBJ2-7

CDR3aa: CASSLSRLAGPRGAKNIQYF
CDR3nt: TGTGCCAGCAGCTTGTCAAGATTAGCGGGGCCACGAGGGGCCAAAAACATTCAGTACTTC
len: 20
v_gene: TRBV7-8
d_gene: TRBD2
abundance: few
j_gene: TRBJ2-4

CDR3aa: CSACLAGNTDTQYF
CDR3nt: TGCAGTGCTTGCCTAGCGGGGAACACAGATACGCAGTATTTT
len: 14
v_gene: TRBV20-1
d_gene: TRBD2
abundance: -
j_gene: TRBJ2-3

CDR3aa: CASKPFQPDQPQHF
CDR3nt: TGTGCCAGCAAACCATTCCAACCCGATCAGCCCCAGCATTTT
len: 14
v_gene: TRBV6-1
d_gene: -
abundance: few
j_gene: TRBJ1-5

CDR3aa: CASSPAGPGNEQFF
CDR3nt: TGTGCCAGCAGCCCCGCAGGGCCCGGCAATGAGCAGTTCTTC
len: 14
v_gene: TRBV11-3
d_gene: -
abundance: -
j_gene: TRBJ2-1

CDR3aa: CASRKDRDRVYEQYF
CDR3nt: TGTGCCAGCAGAAAAGACCGGGACAGGGTCTACGAGCAGTACTTC
len: 15
v_gene: TRBV6-1
d_gene: TRBD1
abundance: -
j_gene: TRBJ2-7

CDR3aa: CASSYTRGLSNQPQHF
CDR3nt: TGTGCCAGCAGCTATACCAGGGGGCTAAGCAATCAGCCCCAGCATTTT
len: 16
v_gene: TRBV12-3/TRBV12-4
d_gene: TRBD1
abundance: once
j_gene: TRBJ1-5

CDR3aa: CASSLAPTSGGTDTQYF
CDR3nt: TGTGCCAGCAGCTTGGCACCGACTAGCGGGGGCACAGATACGCAGTATTTT
len: 17
v_gene: TRBV5-4
d_gene: TRBD2
abundance: few
j_gene: TRBJ2-3

CDR3aa: CASSRSYAGLGGANVLTF
CDR3nt: TGTGCCAGCAGCCGATCCTACGCGGGATTGGGTGGGGCCAACGTCCTGACTTTC
len: 18
v_gene: TRBV7-2
d_gene: -
abundance: -
j_gene: TRBJ2-6

CDR3aa: CASSFVFGEGTYTYEQYF
CDR3nt: TGTGCCAGCAGTTTCGTTTTCGGAGAAGGGACTTACACCTACGAGCAGTACTTC
len: 18
v_gene: TRBV27
d_gene: -
abundance: -
j_gene: TRBJ2-7

CDR3aa: CASSLLGDGETQYF
CDR3nt: TGTGCCAGCAGCTTATTGGGCGACGGAGAGACCCAGTACTTC
len: 14
v_gene: TRBV11-1
d_gene: -
abundance: few
j_gene: TRBJ2-5

CDR3aa: CASRLSGGGPDTQYF
CDR3nt: TGTGCCAGCAGGCTTAGCGGGGGGGGTCCAGATACGCAGTATTTT
len: 15
v_gene: TRBV12-3/TRBV12-4
d_gene: TRBD2
abundance: few
j_gene: TRBJ2-3

CDR3aa: CASSPPGQGALTSHF
CDR3nt: TGTGCCAGCAGTCCCCCGGGACAGGGGGCCCTTACTAGTCACTTC
len: 15
v_gene: TRBV28
d_gene: TRBD1
abundance: -
j_gene: TRBJ2-4

CDR3aa: CASSYRGGYTF
CDR3nt: TGTGCCAGCAGCTACCGAGGCGGCTACACCTTC
len: 11
v_gene: TRBV11-2
d_gene: -
abundance: few
j_gene: TRBJ1-2

CDR3aa: CSARPPGLYSQYF
CDR3nt: TGCAGTGCTAGACCGCCGGGACTCTATAGTCAGTATTTT
len: 13
v_gene: TRBV20-1
d_gene: -
abundance: -
j_gene: TRBJ2-3

CDR3aa: CASSPLQGNQPQHF
CDR3nt: TGTGCCAGCTCACCACTACAGGGGAATCAGCCCCAGCATTTT
len: 14
v_gene: TRBV18
d_gene: TRBD1
abundance: few
j_gene: TRBJ1-5

CDR3aa: CASSYSISSGGGGTQYF
CDR3nt: TGTGCCAGCAGTTACTCGATTTCTAGCGGCGGGGGAGGGACCCAGTACTTC
len: 17
v_gene: TRBV6-5
d_gene: TRBD2
abundance: once
j_gene: TRBJ2-5

CDR3aa: CASSPGQGPSGYTF
CDR3nt: TGTGCCAGCAGTCCGGGACAGGGGCCTAGTGGCTACACCTTC
len: 14
v_gene: TRBV2
d_gene: TRBD1
abundance: few
j_gene: TRBJ1-2

CDR3aa: CASSQDGGAAGQPQHF
CDR3nt: TGCGCCAGCAGCCAAGATGGAGGGGCTGCGGGACAGCCCCAGCATTTT
len: 16
v_gene: TRBV4-1
d_gene: -
abundance: -
j_gene: TRBJ1-5

CDR3aa: CASSLAGAGNDEQYF
CDR3nt: TGTGCCAGCAGCTTAGCAGGGGCCGGTAACGACGAGCAGTACTTC
len: 15
v_gene: TRBV7-2
d_gene: -
abundance: few
j_gene: TRBJ2-7

CDR3aa: CASGTGAVIDSPLHF
CDR3nt: TGTGCCAGCGGTACAGGAGCGGTAATCGATTCACCCCTCCACTTT
len: 15
v_gene: TRBV27
d_gene: -
abundance: few
j_gene: TRBJ1-6

CDR3aa: CASSPAEVGLLGYTF
CDR3nt: TGTGCCAGCAGCCCCGCGGAAGTTGGACTGTTGGGCTACACCTTC
len: 15
v_gene: TRBV5-4
d_gene: -
abundance: few
j_gene: TRBJ1-2

CDR3aa: CASSGDGYEQYF
CDR3nt: TGTGCCAGCAGTGGGGACGGATACGAGCAGTACTTC
len: 12
v_gene: TRBV2
d_gene: -
abundance: -
j_gene: TRBJ2-7

CDR3aa: CASRRPGTGERGSPLHF
CDR3nt: TGTGCCAGCAGGCGTCCCGGGACAGGGGAACGCGGTTCACCCCTCCACTTT
len: 17
v_gene: TRBV28
d_gene: TRBD1
abundance: -
j_gene: TRBJ1-6

CDR3aa: CASGRDTDTQYF
CDR3nt: TGTGCCAGCGGAAGGGACACAGATACGCAGTATTTT
len: 12
v_gene: TRBV6-1
d_gene: -
abundance: -
j_gene: TRBJ2-3

CDR3aa: CASRQYTYEQYF
CDR3nt: TGTGCCAGCAGACAATACACCTACGAGCAGTACTTC
len: 12
v_gene: TRBV6-1
d_gene: -
abundance: few
j_gene: TRBJ2-7

CDR3aa: CASTFLLGTDTEAFF
CDR3nt: TGTGCCAGCACCTTTCTGTTAGGCACGGACACTGAAGCTTTCTTT
len: 15
v_gene: TRBV7-8
d_gene: -
abundance: few
j_gene: TRBJ1-1

CDR3aa: CASSQDVASAARQFF
CDR3nt: TGCGCCAGCAGCCAAGATGTGGCTAGTGCGGCAAGGCAGTTCTTC
len: 15
v_gene: TRBV4-1
d_gene: -
abundance: -
j_gene: TRBJ2-1

CDR3aa: CSARAGGTYEQYF
CDR3nt: TGCAGTGCTAGAGCGGGGGGGACCTACGAGCAGTACTTC
len: 13
v_gene: TRBV20-1
d_gene: TRBD2
abundance: -
j_gene: TRBJ2-7

CDR3aa: CAWSVRPSGVFTDTQYF
CDR3nt: TGTGCCTGGAGTGTACGGCCTAGCGGGGTCTTCACAGATACGCAGTATTTT
len: 17
v_gene: TRBV30
d_gene: TRBD2
abundance: -
j_gene: TRBJ2-3

CDR3aa: CASSPGAGTNTEAFF
CDR3nt: TGCGCCAGCAGCCCCGGGGCCGGGACAAACACTGAAGCTTTCTTT
len: 15
v_gene: TRBV5-1
d_gene: -
abundance: -
j_gene: TRBJ1-1

CDR3aa: CASSSHRVSETQYF
CDR3nt: TGTGCCAGCAGTTCCCACAGGGTTTCAGAGACCCAGTACTTC
len: 14
v_gene: TRBV12-3/TRBV12-4
d_gene: -
abundance: -
j_gene: TRBJ2-5

CDR3aa: CSASLDRNSPLHF
CDR3nt: TGCAGTGCTAGTCTGGACCGAAATTCACCCCTCCACTTT
len: 13
v_gene: TRBV20-1
d_gene: -
abundance: -
j_gene: TRBJ1-6

CDR3aa: CASSGQGALQETQYF
CDR3nt: TGTGCCAGCAGCGGACAGGGGGCCCTCCAAGAGACCCAGTACTTC
len: 15
v_gene: TRBV6-1
d_gene: TRBD1
abundance: once
j_gene: TRBJ2-5

CDR3aa: CSVKTSIETQYF
CDR3nt: TGCAGCGTAAAGACTAGCATAGAGACCCAGTACTTC
len: 12
v_gene: TRBV29-1
d_gene: TRBD2
abundance: -
j_gene: TRBJ2-5

CDR3aa: CASKQDSNYGYTF
CDR3nt: TGTGCCAGCAAACAGGATTCCAACTATGGCTACACCTTC
len: 13
v_gene: TRBV6-1
d_gene: -
abundance: -
j_gene: TRBJ1-2

CDR3aa: CASSMGDSPLHF
CDR3nt: TGTGCCAGCAGTATGGGGGACTCACCCCTCCACTTT
len: 12
v_gene: TRBV6-1
d_gene: -
abundance: few
j_gene: TRBJ1-6

CDR3aa: CSATGQGWNTEAFF
CDR3nt: TGCAGTGCTACTGGACAGGGATGGAACACTGAAGCTTTCTTT
len: 14
v_gene: TRBV20-1
d_gene: TRBD1
abundance: medium-sized
j_gene: TRBJ1-1

CDR3aa: CASSTVRDNQPQHF
CDR3nt: TGTGCCAGCAGCACGGTGAGGGACAATCAGCCCCAGCATTTT
len: 14
v_gene: TRBV7-9
d_gene: -
abundance: -
j_gene: TRBJ1-5

CDR3aa: CSAPYRTTYEQYF
CDR3nt: TGCAGTGCTCCATACAGGACCACCTACGAGCAGTACTTC
len: 13
v_gene: TRBV20-1
d_gene: -
abundance: few
j_gene: TRBJ2-7

CDR3aa: CSAGELAGGYNEQFF
CDR3nt: TGCAGTGCAGGGGAACTAGCGGGGGGTTACAATGAGCAGTTCTTC
len: 15
v_gene: TRBV20-1
d_gene: TRBD2
abundance: -
j_gene: TRBJ2-1

CDR3aa: CASSLSRLAVNNEQFF
CDR3nt: TGTGCCAGCAGTTTATCGAGGCTAGCAGTGAACAATGAGCAGTTCTTC
len: 16
v_gene: TRBV27
d_gene: -
abundance: -
j_gene: TRBJ2-1